A single sample is the source of the 21 T cell receptor beta chains below, sequenced in a study of PD-1 blockade in classical Hodgkin lymphoma. The repertoire was sequenced with immunoSEQ multiplex PCR; TCRdb's copy has only in-frame clones and lacks some. The sample shows 4,300 or so clones, less than 70% of them seen only once. No patient escaped relapse after autologous stem cell transplantation, and brentuximab vedotin exposure varied. Sequencing used peripheral blood mononuclear cells (PBMCs), obtained before the second cycle of nivolumab. Source of these receptors: a human donor with classical Hodgkin lymphoma.

This clone was counted only a few times. The genes are TRBV18 and TRBJ2-3; no definite D call. Germline loops: CDR1 KGHSH, CDR2 LQKENI. The CDR3 is 12 residues long. The V end was cut by 5 bases, the J end by 4 bases, with 7 bases between. The CDR3 DNA reads as TGTGCCAGCTCATCCCAATCAGATACGCAGTATTTT. Its protein is CASSSQSDTQYF.

This clone was seen once. This rearrangement joins TRBV30 to TRBJ2-7, with TRBD1 matching over 9 bases. From germline, CDR1 is GTSNPN and CDR2 SVGIG (reference sequence). V lost 2 bases, J lost 5 bases, and 7 bases stayed unmatched. CDR3 length: 14 residues. CDR3 protein: CAWSRRTGVHEQYF. The CDR3 DNA reads TGTGCCTGGAGTAGGAGGACAGGGGTCCACGAGCAGTACTTC. The whole variable domain, remainder taken from reference TRBV30 and TRBJ2-7, is SQTIHQWPATLVQPVGSPLSLECTVEGTSNPNLYWYRQAAGRGLQLLFYSVGIGQISSEVPQNLSASRPQDRQFILSSKKLLLSDSGFYLCAWSRRTGVHEQYFGPGTRLTVT.

The rearrangement links TRBV28 to TRBJ1-2; a weak D match, TRBD1 (5 bases). V was cut by 6 bases and J by 4 bases, with 15 bases left in between. CDR3 length equals 14 residues. The germline CDR1 and CDR2 sequences are MDHEN and SYDVKM. The CDR3 loop reads CASRPTVGVYGYTF. The CDR3 DNA reads TGTGCCAGCAGACCTACCGTGGGGGTCTATGGCTACACCTTC.

V is TRBV28 and J is TRBJ2-7, with TRBD2 identical over 8 bases. Germline lookup yields CDR1 MDHEN and CDR2 SYDVKM. This CDR3 comprises 15 residues. V shed 3 bases, J shed 3 bases, and the junction held 7 bases outside the gene matches. The CDR3 nucleotides read TGTGCCAGCAGTTTCCCGGGACTAGGGGGCTACGAGCAGTACTTC. Translated, it gives CASSFPGLGGYEQYF.

This sequence joins TRBV6-6 and TRBJ1-5; TRBD1 agrees at 7 bases. Trimming at V came to 5 bases and at J to 6 bases, leaving 4 bases not matched to a gene. This CDR3 spans 13 amino acids. CDR1 and CDR2 (germline): MNHNY, SVGAGI (reference sequence). The CDR3 sequence is CASSTRGFQPQHF. CDR3 in DNA: TGTGCCAGCAGTACCAGGGGGTTTCAGCCCCAGCATTTT.

The rearrangement uses TRBV27 and TRBJ2-1; D call uncertain. V dropped 5 bases and J dropped 3 bases, with 23 bases sitting between them. Looked up from germline, CDR1 is MNHEY and CDR2 is SMNVEV (reference sequence). This CDR3 is built from 18 residues. The DNA for the CDR3 is TGTGCCAGCAGTGCCCCTCCCCGACCGACGTCGGGCTACAATGAGCAGTTCTTC. Translating it yields CASSAPPRPTSGYNEQFF.

The chain employs TRBV2 and TRBJ1-1, with a tentative D call TRBD1 (6 bases). The germline gives CDR1 SNHLY, CDR2 FYNNEI. V was trimmed by 4 bases and J by 4 bases, leaving 13 bases between them. The CDR3 loop spans 14 amino acids. The CDR3 reads CASSVKGGVTEAFF. The CDR3 DNA reads TGTGCCAGCAGTGTCAAGGGGGGGGTCACTGAAGCTTTCTTT.

The chain links TRBV10-2 to TRBJ2-5; no clear D. Germline CDR1 reads WSHSY; CDR2 reads SAAADI. Deletions cut 7 bases from V and 2 bases from J, with 14 bases between. The CDR3 is made up of 14 amino acids. CDR3 bases: TGCGCCAGCATCGTGTCAGGAAAACAAGAGACCCAGTACTTC. Its translation: CASIVSGKQETQYF.

V and J are TRBV5-4 and TRBJ1-2; D uncertain. Germline V CDR1 and CDR2: SGHNT, YYREEE (reference sequence). Trimming pared 4 bases from V and 4 bases from J, leaving 8 bases between. The CDR3 loop spans 12 amino acids. CDR3 amino acids: CASSTPTYGYTF. CDR3 DNA sequence: TGTGCCAGCAGCACCCCAACCTATGGCTACACCTTC.

The chain is built from TRBV4-2 and TRBJ2-1; 13 bases match TRBD2. The germline CDR1 and CDR2 sequences are LGHNA and YNFKEQ. V was clipped by 2 bases and J by 11 bases; unmatched bases: 9. This CDR3 is 16 amino acids long. The CDR3 DNA reads TGTGCCAGCAGCCAACCGGGCGAGGGACTAGCGGGGCAGCAGTTCTTC. It yields the protein CASSQPGEGLAGQQFF.

The J gene is TRBJ1-1, the V gene TRBV28; D remains ambiguous. Germline V gene data show CDR1 as MDHEN and CDR2 as SYDVKM. This CDR3 is 11 amino acids long. V lost 5 bases and J lost 8, with 9 bases in between. CDR3 sequence: CASSLQLEAFF. In nucleotides, the CDR3 is TGTGCCAGCAGTCTACAGCTAGAAGCTTTCTTT.

The chain recombines TRBV9 with TRBJ2-5; a possible D gene is TRBD1 (6 bases). Germline V gene lookup returns CDR1 SGDLS and CDR2 YYNGEE. V gave up 3 bases and J gave up 0 bases, with 9 bases separating them. The CDR3 totals 14 residues. The CDR3 bases are TGTGCCAGCAGCGGAACAGGGAACCAAGAGACCCAGTACTTC. Its translation: CASSGTGNQETQYF.

The V gene is TRBV12-5, the J gene TRBJ2-5; D is possibly TRBD1 (6 bases). CDR3 length equals 16 residues. The V gene lost 3 bases and the J gene lost 1 base, with 15 bases spanning the gap. Germline CDR1 and CDR2: LGHNT and FRNRAP. The CDR3 nucleotides are TGTGCTAGTGGTTTTCCCATGACAGGCCCCCAAGAGACCCAGTACTTC. Protein product: CASGFPMTGPQETQYF.

This clone has only a few counts. This chain connects TRBV28 to TRBJ1-4, with D uncertain. Looked up from germline, CDR1 is MDHEN and CDR2 is SYDVKM. The V end lost 8 bases, the J end lost 0 bases, and 7 bases lay between the germline ends. The CDR3 loop spans 13 amino acids. CDR3 DNA sequence: TGTGCCAGCCAGCCTACAACTAATGAAAAACTGTTTTTT. The encoded protein is CASQPTTNEKLFF. Variable domain in full (rest from reference TRBV28 and TRBJ1-4): DVKVTQSSRYLVKRTGEKVFLECVQDMDHENMFWYRQDPGLGLRLIYFSYDVKMKEKGDIPEGYSVSREKKERFSLILESASTNQTSMYLCASQPTTNEKLFFGSGTQLSVL.

The chain couples TRBV7-8 to TRBJ2-5, with 10 nucleotides matching TRBD2. In germline, CDR1 is SGHVS, CDR2 FQNEAQ. With V trimmed by 2 bases and J by 5 bases, 11 bases remained unmatched. This CDR3 spans 17 amino acids. The CDR3 reads CASSLPRTSGSRETQYF. For the CDR3, the DNA is TGTGCCAGCAGCTTACCCCGGACTAGCGGATCCCGGGAGACCCAGTACTTC.

This sequence joins TRBV7-9 and TRBJ2-7; D gene unclear. This CDR3 has 13 residues. Trimming cost V 7 bases and J 2 bases, with 12 bases left between them. The germline V gene has CDR1 SEHNR and CDR2 FQNEAQ (reference sequence). CDR3 region: CASTLDGPYEQYF. The DNA of the CDR3 is TGTGCCAGCACCCTCGACGGACCCTACGAGCAGTACTTC.

This clone showed up just a few times. The V gene is TRBV11-2, the J gene TRBJ2-2; no definite D call. V dropped 2 bases and J dropped 4 bases, with 14 bases sitting between them. The CDR3 spans 16 residues. Germline V gene sequence: CDR1 SGHAT, CDR2 FQNNGV. CDR3 bases: TGTGCCAGCAGCTTAAGGAGAACTTCCCCCACCGGGGAGCTGTTTTTT. Translation gives CASSLRRTSPTGELFF.

In this sample, this clone turned up a few times. The J gene is TRBJ1-2, the V gene TRBV19; D perhaps matches TRBD1 (5 bases). Germline values: CDR1 LNHDA, CDR2 SQIVND (reference sequence). With 6 bases removed from V and 4 bases from J, the gap between germline ends came to 12 bases. The CDR3 totals 13 residues. CDR3 loop: CASSLNQGYGYTF. The CDR3 DNA reads as TGTGCCAGTAGCTTGAACCAGGGCTATGGCTACACCTTC.

This clone has a single count. V and J are TRBV19 and TRBJ1-1; 7 bases are shared with TRBD1. Germline CDR1 reads LNHDA; CDR2 reads SQIVND (reference sequence). There are 14 residues in the CDR3. V lost 6 bases, J lost 2 bases, and 6 bases stayed unmatched. CDR3 region: CASSPRGFNTEAFF. CDR3 sequence (DNA): TGTGCCAGTAGCCCCAGGGGGTTCAACACTGAAGCTTTCTTT. Filled out from reference TRBV19 and TRBJ1-1, the complete variable domain reads DGGITQSPKYLFRKEGQNVTLSCEQNLNHDAMYWYRQDPGQGLRLIYYSQIVNDFQKGDIAEGYSVSREKKESFPLTVTSAQKNPTAFYLCASSPRGFNTEAFFGQGTRLTVV.

This clone was counted a few times. V gene TRBV20-1 combines with J gene TRBJ2-3; 7 bases fit TRBD2. Germline V gene data show CDR1 as DFQATT and CDR2 as SNEGSKA (reference sequence). The CDR3 is 11 residues long. V was pared by 5 bases and J by 9 bases, with 5 bases of the junction left unmatched. The CDR3 DNA is TGCAGTGCTCAAAGGGGAGGGACGCAGTATTTT. Residues: CSAQRGGTQYF.

This sequence joins TRBV28 and TRBJ2-2, with 10 bases lining up with TRBD2. CDR1 MDHEN and CDR2 SYDVKM come from the germline V gene. J lost 6 bases, V lost 7 bases, and 5 bases had no gene match. CDR3 length equals 14 residues. CDR3 nucleotide sequence: TGTGCCAGCATTGAACTAGCGGGATCCGGGGAGCTGTTTTTT. Translation: CASIELAGSGELFF. Complete variable domain (other parts from reference TRBV28 and TRBJ2-2): DVKVTQSSRYLVKRTGEKVFLECVQDMDHENMFWYRQDPGLGLRLIYFSYDVKMKEKGDIPEGYSVSREKKERFSLILESASTNQTSMYLCASIELAGSGELFFGEGSRLTVL.